These 11 T cell receptor beta chains share one sample of origin, sequenced in a study of blood T cell repertoires in COVID-19. Profiling relied on immunoSEQ multiplex PCR, and the TCRdb table lists in-frame clones only, not all of them. The sample lists roughly 110,000 clones, roughly 76% occurring once. Sequenced sample: peripheral blood. The receptor source for this set is a human donor in a cohort sampled during active COVID-19.

The chain links TRBV12-3 or TRBV12-4 to TRBJ1-6; TRBD1 might be the D (6 bases). V was clipped by 10 bases and J by 6 bases, with 13 bases between them. The CDR3 is 13 residues long. CDR3 sequence: CATSRDINSPLHF. CDR3 bases: TGTGCCACCTCACGGGACATTAATTCACCCCTCCACTTT.

V usage is TRBV2 and J usage is TRBJ2-3; 14 bases map to TRBD2. The trim removed 7 bases at V and 5 bases at J, leaving 20 bases unmatched. This CDR3 spans 20 amino acids. CDR1 is SNHLY and CDR2 is FYNNEI in the germline V gene. The CDR3 DNA sequence: TGTGCCAGCACCAAGAGAGCGGGGACTAGCGGGAGTTTTTCAATAGATACGCAGTATTTT. Encoded protein: CASTKRAGTSGSFSIDTQYF.

This chain joins TRBV19 and TRBJ1-6; tentative D call: TRBD1 (5 bases). CDR1 is LNHDA and CDR2 is SQIVND in the germline V gene (reference sequence). V shed 6 bases and J shed 5 bases, with 11 bases lying between them. This CDR3 region has 14 residues. The DNA of the CDR3 is TGTGCCAGTAGAGACAGCAGCCATAATTCACCCCTCCACTTT. This sequence encodes CASRDSSHNSPLHF.

The chain links TRBV9 to TRBJ2-3; the D gene is possibly TRBD2 (5 bases). Germline lookup yields CDR1 SGDLS and CDR2 YYNGEE. V was clipped by 4 bases and J by 0 bases, with 15 bases between them. The CDR3 is made up of 16 amino acids. The CDR3 DNA sequence: TGTGCCAGCAGCTCCTATGGCGGGTCTAGCACAGATACGCAGTATTTT. The encoded protein is CASSSYGGSSTDTQYF.

The chain employs TRBV5-4 and TRBJ2-6; possibly TRBD1 for D (6 bases). Germline V gene sequence: CDR1 SGHNT, CDR2 YYREEE (reference sequence). This CDR3 region has 15 residues. The ends were cut back, 5 bases at V and 1 base at J, with 10 bases in the middle. In DNA, the CDR3 is TGTGCCAGCAGGGACAGAAAATCTGGGGCCAACGTCCTGACTTTC. Its protein is CASRDRKSGANVLTF.

This chain uses TRBV6-5 with TRBJ1-1; a possible D gene is TRBD1 (5 bases). This CDR3 comprises 15 residues. V lost 6 bases to trimming and J lost 1 base, with 15 bases between them. Germline CDR1 reads MNHEY; CDR2 reads SVGAGI. The CDR3 nucleotides are TGTGCCAGCAGGGGGAGGGACGGTGGGAACACTGAAGCTTTCTTT. Amino acids: CASRGRDGGNTEAFF.

The gene calls are TRBV9 and TRBJ2-3, with TRBD2 identical over 9 bases. The CDR3 has 14 residues. V lost 5 bases and J lost 3; bases outside the gene matches: 4. From germline, CDR1 is SGDLS and CDR2 YYNGEE. The CDR3 is CASRAGGITDTQYF. CDR3 nucleotide sequence: TGTGCCAGCAGGGCGGGAGGGATAACAGATACGCAGTATTTT.

V gene TRBV2 combines with J gene TRBJ2-1; possibly TRBD1 for D (5 bases). The CDR3 spans 14 residues. Trimming removed 10 bases from V and 0 bases from J, with 13 bases in between. The germline V gene has CDR1 SNHLY and CDR2 FYNNEI. The chain's CDR3 is CAMDTTSSYNEQFF. CDR3 DNA: TGTGCCATGGACACAACAAGCTCCTACAATGAGCAGTTCTTC.

The J gene is TRBJ2-7, the V gene TRBV5-8, with D tentatively TRBD2 (5 bases). CDR3 length equals 16 residues. Germline V gene sequence: CDR1 SGHTS, CDR2 YDEGEE. V lost 4 bases and J lost 2, with 19 bases in between. In DNA, the CDR3 is TGTGCCAGCAGCCCGGGTCGGTCGGACTTACCCTACGAGCAGTACTTC. Amino acid sequence: CASSPGRSDLPYEQYF.

This chain joins TRBV7-9 and TRBJ1-1; D is possibly TRBD1 (5 bases). In germline, CDR1 is SEHNR, CDR2 FQNEAQ (reference sequence). The CDR3 has 13 amino acids. Trimming left V 4 bases short and J 4 bases short, with 10 bases between. The CDR3 nucleotides read TGTGCCAGCAGCTCTTCGACAGCCACTGAAGCTTTCTTT. Amino acid sequence: CASSSSTATEAFF.

This clone was detected once. The rearrangement joins TRBV5-1 to TRBJ1-4, with TRBD1 as a possible D gene (5 bases). The CDR3 runs to 15 residues. Per the germline V gene, CDR1 is SGHRS and CDR2 is YFSETQ. Trimming left V 4 bases short and J 3 bases short, with 13 bases between. The CDR3 here is CASSGARAANEKLFF. Here the CDR3 DNA reads TGCGCCAGCAGCGGGGCAAGGGCAGCTAATGAAAAACTGTTTTTT.